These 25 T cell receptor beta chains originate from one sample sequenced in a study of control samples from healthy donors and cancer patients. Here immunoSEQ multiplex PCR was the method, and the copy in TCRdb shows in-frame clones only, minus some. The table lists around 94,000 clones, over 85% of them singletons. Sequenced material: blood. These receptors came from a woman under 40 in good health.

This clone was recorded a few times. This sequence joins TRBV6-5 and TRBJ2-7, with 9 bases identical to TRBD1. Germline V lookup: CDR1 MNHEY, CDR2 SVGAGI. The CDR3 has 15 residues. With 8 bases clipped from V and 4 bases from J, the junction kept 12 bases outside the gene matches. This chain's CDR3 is CASGASGTGSYEQYF. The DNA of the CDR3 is TGTGCCAGCGGGGCTTCCGGGACAGGGAGTTACGAGCAGTACTTC.

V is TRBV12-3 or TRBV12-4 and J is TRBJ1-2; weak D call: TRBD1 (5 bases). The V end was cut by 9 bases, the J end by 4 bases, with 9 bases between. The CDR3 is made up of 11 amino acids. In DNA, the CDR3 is TGTGCCAGTAGGGGCACCTATGGCTACACCTTC. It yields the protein CASRGTYGYTF.

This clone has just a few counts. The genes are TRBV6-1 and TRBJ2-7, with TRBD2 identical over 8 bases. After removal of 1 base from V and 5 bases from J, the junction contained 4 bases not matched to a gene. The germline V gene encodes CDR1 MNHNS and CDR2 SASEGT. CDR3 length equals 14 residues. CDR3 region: CASSEGTSLHEQYF. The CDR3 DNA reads TGTGCCAGCAGTGAAGGGACTAGCCTGCACGAGCAGTACTTC.

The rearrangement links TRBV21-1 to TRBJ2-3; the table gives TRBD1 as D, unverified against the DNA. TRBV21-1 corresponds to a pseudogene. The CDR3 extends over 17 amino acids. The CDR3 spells CASSKAHPDREPDTQYF. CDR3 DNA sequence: TGTGCCAGCAGCAAAGCACACCCAGACAGGGAACCAGATACGCAGTATTTT.

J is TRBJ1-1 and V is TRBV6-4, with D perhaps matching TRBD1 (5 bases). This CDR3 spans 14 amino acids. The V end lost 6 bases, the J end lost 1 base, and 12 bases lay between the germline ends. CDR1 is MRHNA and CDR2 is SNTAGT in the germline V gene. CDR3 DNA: TGTGCCAGCAGCGCCGGGACGGAGAACACTGAAGCTTTCTTT. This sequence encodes CASSAGTENTEAFF.

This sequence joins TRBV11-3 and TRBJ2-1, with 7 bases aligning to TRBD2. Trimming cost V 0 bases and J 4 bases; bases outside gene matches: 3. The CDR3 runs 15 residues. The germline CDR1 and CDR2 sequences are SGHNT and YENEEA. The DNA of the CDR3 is TGTGCCAGCAGCTTAGACGGGAGGCAGTACAATGAGCAGTTCTTC. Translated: CASSLDGRQYNEQFF. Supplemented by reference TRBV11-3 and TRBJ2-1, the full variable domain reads EAGVVQSPRYKIIEKKQPVAFWCNPISGHNTLYWYLQNLGQGPELLIRYENEEAVDDSQLPKDRFSAERLKGVDSTLKIQPAELGDSAVYLCASSLDGRQYNEQFFGPGTRLTVL.

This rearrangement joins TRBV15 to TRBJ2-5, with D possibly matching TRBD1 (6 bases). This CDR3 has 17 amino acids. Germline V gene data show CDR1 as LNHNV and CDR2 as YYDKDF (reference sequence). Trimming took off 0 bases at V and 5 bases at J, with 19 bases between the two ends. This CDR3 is CATSRDLGQGHSETQYF. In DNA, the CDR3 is TGTGCCACCAGCAGAGATTTGGGGCAGGGGCATTCGGAGACCCAGTACTTC.

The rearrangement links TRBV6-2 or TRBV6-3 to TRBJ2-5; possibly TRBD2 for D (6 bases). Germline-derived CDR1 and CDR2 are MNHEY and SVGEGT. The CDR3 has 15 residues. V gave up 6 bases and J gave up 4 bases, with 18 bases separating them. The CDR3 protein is CASSLLSGGVETQYF. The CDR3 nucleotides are TGTGCCAGCAGCCTCCTTTCTGGAGGGGTAGAGACCCAGTACTTC.

CDR3 in DNA: TGTGCCTGGAGTACTAAGGGATCAGCCCGCACAGATACGCAGTATTTT. This encodes CAWSTKGSARTDTQYF. The gene calls are TRBV30 and TRBJ2-3; D is unresolved. The CDR3 runs 16 residues. CDR1 is GTSNPN and CDR2 is SVGIG in the germline V gene (reference sequence). The V and J ends lost 2 bases and 1 base respectively, with 16 bases between them.

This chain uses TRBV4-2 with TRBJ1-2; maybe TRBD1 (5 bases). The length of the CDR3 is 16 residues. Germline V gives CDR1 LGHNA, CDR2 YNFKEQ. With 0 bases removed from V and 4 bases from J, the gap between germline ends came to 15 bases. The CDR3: CASSQDRGAGPYGYTF. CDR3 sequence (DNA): TGTGCCAGCAGCCAAGACCGCGGGGCGGGCCCCTATGGCTACACCTTC.

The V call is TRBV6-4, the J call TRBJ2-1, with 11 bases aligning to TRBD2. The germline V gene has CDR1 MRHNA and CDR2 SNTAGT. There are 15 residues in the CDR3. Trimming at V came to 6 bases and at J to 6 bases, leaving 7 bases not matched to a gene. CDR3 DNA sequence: TGTGCCAGCAGCATTAGCGGGGGGGCCGGCAATGAGCAGTTCTTC. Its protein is CASSISGGAGNEQFF.

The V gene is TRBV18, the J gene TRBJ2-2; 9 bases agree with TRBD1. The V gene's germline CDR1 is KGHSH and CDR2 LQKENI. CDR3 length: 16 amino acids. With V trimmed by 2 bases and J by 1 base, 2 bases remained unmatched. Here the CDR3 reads CASSPKGQGNTGELFF. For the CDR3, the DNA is TGTGCCAGCTCACCAAAGGGACAGGGGAACACCGGGGAGCTGTTTTTT.

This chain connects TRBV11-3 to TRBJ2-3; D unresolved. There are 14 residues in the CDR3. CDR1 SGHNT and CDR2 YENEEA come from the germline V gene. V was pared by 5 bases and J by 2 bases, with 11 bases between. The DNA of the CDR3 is TGTGCCAGCAGCCCGATTACTTTCACAGATACGCAGTATTTT. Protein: CASSPITFTDTQYF.

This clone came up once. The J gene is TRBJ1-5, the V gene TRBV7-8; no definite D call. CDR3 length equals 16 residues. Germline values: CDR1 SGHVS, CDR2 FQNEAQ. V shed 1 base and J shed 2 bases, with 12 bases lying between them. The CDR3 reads CASSLGQAGGNQPQHF. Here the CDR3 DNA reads TGTGCCAGCAGCTTAGGGCAGGCAGGAGGCAATCAGCCCCAGCATTTT.

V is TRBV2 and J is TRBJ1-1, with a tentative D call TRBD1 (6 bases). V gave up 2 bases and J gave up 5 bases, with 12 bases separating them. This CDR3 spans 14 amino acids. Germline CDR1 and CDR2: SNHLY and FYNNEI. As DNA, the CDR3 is TGTGCCAGCAGTGAATGGGGGGCGCGAACTGAAGCTTTCTTT. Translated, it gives CASSEWGARTEAFF.

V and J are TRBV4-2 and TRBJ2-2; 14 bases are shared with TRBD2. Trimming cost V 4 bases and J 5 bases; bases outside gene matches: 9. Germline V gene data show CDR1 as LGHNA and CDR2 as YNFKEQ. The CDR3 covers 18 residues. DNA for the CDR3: TGTGCCAGCAGCCTGGGACTAGCGGGAGAAATAGTAACCGGGGAGCTGTTTTTT. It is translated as CASSLGLAGEIVTGELFF.

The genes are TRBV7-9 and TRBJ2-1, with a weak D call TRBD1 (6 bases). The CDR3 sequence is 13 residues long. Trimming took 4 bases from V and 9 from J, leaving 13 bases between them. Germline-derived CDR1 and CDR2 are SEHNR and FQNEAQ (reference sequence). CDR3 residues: CASSYGQYREQFF. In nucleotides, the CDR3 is TGTGCCAGCAGCTACGGACAGTACCGTGAGCAGTTCTTC.

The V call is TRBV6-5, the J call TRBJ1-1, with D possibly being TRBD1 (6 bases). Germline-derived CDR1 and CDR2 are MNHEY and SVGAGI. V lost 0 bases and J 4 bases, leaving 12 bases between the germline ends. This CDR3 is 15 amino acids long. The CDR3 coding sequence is TGTGCCAGCAGTTACTCCGGACAAGGGGGCACTGAAGCTTTCTTT. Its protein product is CASSYSGQGGTEAFF.

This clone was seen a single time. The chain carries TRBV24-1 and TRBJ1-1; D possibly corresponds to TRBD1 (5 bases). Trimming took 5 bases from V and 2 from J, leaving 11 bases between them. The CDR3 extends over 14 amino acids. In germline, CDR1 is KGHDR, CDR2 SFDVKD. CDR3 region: CATSAAGRNTEAFF. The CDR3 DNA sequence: TGTGCCACCAGTGCGGCAGGGAGAAACACTGAAGCTTTCTTT.

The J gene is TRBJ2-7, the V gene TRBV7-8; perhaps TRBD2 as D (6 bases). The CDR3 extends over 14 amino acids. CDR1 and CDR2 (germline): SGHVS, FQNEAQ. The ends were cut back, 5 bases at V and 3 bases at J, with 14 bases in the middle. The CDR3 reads CASSPRLALYEQYF. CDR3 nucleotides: TGTGCCAGCAGCCCCCGGCTAGCGCTCTACGAGCAGTACTTC.

DNA of the CDR3: TGTGCCAGCAGCGGCTCAGGGGGCGGCTATGGCTACACCTTC. Protein sequence: CASSGSGGGYGYTF. The chain joins TRBV9 to TRBJ1-2; 8 bases agree with TRBD1. Germline V lookup: CDR1 SGDLS, CDR2 YYNGEE. Losses at the gene ends were 3 bases for V and 4 bases for J; bases not matched to a gene: 5. CDR3 length: 14 residues.

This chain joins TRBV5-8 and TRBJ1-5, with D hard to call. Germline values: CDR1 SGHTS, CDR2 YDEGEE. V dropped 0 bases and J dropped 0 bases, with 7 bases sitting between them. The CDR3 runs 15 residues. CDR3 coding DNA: TGTGCCAGCAGCTTGGAGGGTTATAGCAATCAGCCCCAGCATTTT. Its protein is CASSLEGYSNQPQHF.

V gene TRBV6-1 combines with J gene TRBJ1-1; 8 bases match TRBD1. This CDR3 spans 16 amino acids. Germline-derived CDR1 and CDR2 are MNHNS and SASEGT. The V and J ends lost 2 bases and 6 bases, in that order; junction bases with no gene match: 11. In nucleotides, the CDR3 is TGTGCCAGCAGTGAAAAGCCAGGGGGCATCCGACCTGAAGCTTTCTTT. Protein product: CASSEKPGGIRPEAFF.

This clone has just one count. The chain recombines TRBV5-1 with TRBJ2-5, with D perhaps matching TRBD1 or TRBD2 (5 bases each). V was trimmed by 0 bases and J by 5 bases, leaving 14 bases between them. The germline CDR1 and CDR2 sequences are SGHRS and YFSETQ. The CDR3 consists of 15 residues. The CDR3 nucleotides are TGCGCCAGCAGCTTGGGGGACCGGGATTTGGAGACCCAGTACTTC. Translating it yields CASSLGDRDLETQYF.

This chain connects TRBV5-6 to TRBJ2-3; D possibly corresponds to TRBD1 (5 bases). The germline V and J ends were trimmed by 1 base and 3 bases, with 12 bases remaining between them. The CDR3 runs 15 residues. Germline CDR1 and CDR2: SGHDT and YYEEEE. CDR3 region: CASSLQGLGTDTQYF. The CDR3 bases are TGTGCCAGCAGCTTGCAGGGCTTGGGTACAGATACGCAGTATTTT.